These 6 T cell receptor beta chains share one sample of origin, sequenced in a study of T cells after yellow fever vaccination. TCRdb reprocessed the 5' RACE reads via MiXCR and lists one record per CDR3 protein. The table lists about 320,000 distinct CDR3 sequences, 3.5% to 4.5% of them singletons, with just under 20% in the top ten. The specimen comprised PBMCs, sampled 15 days after the yellow fever booster vaccination. Receptors were obtained from a man aged 18 to 30 who received the YFV17D yellow fever vaccine.

This clonotype was counted a few times. The chain links TRBV7-9 to TRBJ1-2; TRBD1 matches 8 bases. Trimming removed 5 bases from V and 6 bases from J; junction bases left unmatched: 8. Germline V gives CDR1 SEHNR, CDR2 FQNEAQ (reference sequence). CDR3 length equals 14 residues. CDR3 DNA: TGTGCCAGCAGCCCAAGACAGGGGTACCATGGCTACACCTTC. Translated: CASSPRQGYHGYTF.

A few counts support this clonotype. V is TRBV5-1 and J is TRBJ2-1; D perhaps matches TRBD1 (6 bases). The germline V gene encodes CDR1 SGHRS and CDR2 YFSETQ. V dropped 4 bases and J dropped 9 bases, with 14 bases sitting between them. This CDR3 has 13 residues. The CDR3 DNA sequence: TGCGCCAGCAGCACCACAGGGAATGGTGAGCAGTTCTTC. This codes for CASSTTGNGEQFF.

CDR3 in amino acids: CASSPSQGTDTQYF. The CDR3 nucleotides are TGCGCCAGCAGTCCAAGCCAGGGCACAGATACGCAGTATTTT. The chain joins TRBV5-1 to TRBJ2-3; D is unclear. CDR3 length equals 14 residues. CDR1 SGHRS and CDR2 YFSETQ come from the germline V gene. Trimming took off 5 bases at V and 1 base at J, with 11 bases between the two ends.

This clonotype was picked up many times. The chain joins TRBV5-1 to TRBJ2-7; no firm D call. Looked up from germline, CDR1 is SGHRS and CDR2 is YFSETQ. Trimming pared 4 bases from V and 3 bases from J, leaving 8 bases between. This CDR3 contains 12 residues. Written as DNA, the CDR3 is TGCGCCAGCAGCCAGGTGGGCTACGAGCAGTACTTC. Translating it yields CASSQVGYEQYF.

This clonotype was detected only once. A much bigger clone sits one base away, suggesting this may be a read error. V and J are TRBV27 and TRBJ1-1; D gene ambiguous. Germline lookup yields CDR1 MNHEY and CDR2 SMNVEV (reference sequence). With 6 bases removed from V and 4 bases from J, the gap between germline ends came to 12 bases. The CDR3 contains 13 residues. Written as DNA, the CDR3 is TGTGCCAGCAGCGCTACAGCGACCACTGAAGCTTTCTTT. This codes for CASSATATTEAFF.

This clonotype was seen ten or more times. The chain is built from TRBV9 and TRBJ2-3; 10 bases are a match to TRBD1. V shed 0 bases, J shed 8 bases, and the junction held 6 bases outside the gene matches. The germline V gene has CDR1 SGDLS and CDR2 YYNGEE. The CDR3 consists of 15 residues. The CDR3: CASSVEGQGPATQYF. CDR3 sequence (DNA): TGTGCCAGCAGCGTAGAGGGACAGGGGCCAGCTACGCAGTATTTT.